The clone carrying this T cell receptor (beta chain) has just a few counts. A second PCR, run for roughly 7 to 12 cycles, used a sample-barcoded 5' primer plus a J-beta primer mix. TCRdb passed the 5' RACE reads through MiXCR, listing each CDR3 protein once. This table has some 760,000 distinct CDR3 sequences, approximately 25% appearing once. J lost 8 bases, V lost 3 bases, and 5 bases had no gene match. Germline V gene data show CDR1 as DFQATT and CDR2 as SNEGSKA (reference sequence). CDR3 length: 13 residues. This sample was taken from a study of blood T cells in healthy people across ages. This same sample was also part of a study on T cells of mothers and their children.

The clonotype comes from a boy aged 10-17 years in good health. Material for sequencing was blood. The V gene is TRBV20-1, the J gene TRBJ1-4; 8 nucleotides line up with TRBD1. The chain's CDR3 is CSARGDRLEKLFF. The CDR3, as DNA: TGCAGTGCTAGGGGGGACAGGCTCGAAAAACTGTTTTTT.